Each of the 13 T cell receptor beta chains below was sequenced from the same sample in a study of PD-L1 blockade in urothelial cancer. The protocol was immunoSEQ multiplex PCR, while the TCRdb copy is restricted to in-frame clones and leaves out a portion. The repertoire has about 41,000 clones, under 90% of them found once; the top ten carry 15% to 20%. Sequenced material: PBMCs, taken around atezolizumab (anti-PD-L1) treatment. Receptor source: a man in his 60s with urothelial cancer.

J is TRBJ2-7 and V is TRBV30; D possibly corresponds to TRBD2 (7 bases). The CDR3 has 15 amino acids. Germline V gene sequence: CDR1 GTSNPN, CDR2 SVGIG (reference sequence). Deletions cut 3 bases from V and 3 bases from J, with 18 bases between. CDR3 protein: CAWRERGGFHYEQYF. As DNA, the CDR3 is TGTGCCTGGAGGGAACGCGGGGGCTTCCACTACGAGCAGTACTTC.

The rearrangement links TRBV6-1 to TRBJ2-7; no firm D call. Germline-derived CDR1 and CDR2 are MNHNS and SASEGT. The CDR3 totals 13 residues. The V end was cut by 6 bases, the J end by 0 bases, with 9 bases between. DNA for the CDR3: TGTGCCAGCAGGGCGCAGGTCTCCTACGAGCAGTACTTC. It translates to CASRAQVSYEQYF.

The rearrangement links TRBV11-2 to TRBJ2-5, with a possible D match to TRBD2 (7 bases). Trimming removed 5 bases at V and 2 bases at J, with 21 bases between. CDR3 size: 17 residues. Germline V CDR1 and CDR2: SGHAT, FQNNGV. The CDR3 region has the DNA TGTGCCAGCAGCCCCACTTTGGGGGCGGGGGTACAAGAGACCCAGTACTTC. Translated: CASSPTLGAGVQETQYF.

This chain connects TRBV19 to TRBJ1-6; no reliable D call. Germline CDR1 LNHDA, CDR2 SQIVND (reference sequence). V was pared by 4 bases and J by 8 bases, with 9 bases between. This CDR3 is 13 amino acids long. The CDR3 sequence: CASSTRGDSPLHF. The CDR3 DNA reads as TGTGCCAGTAGTACTCGAGGTGATTCACCCCTCCACTTT.

The V gene is TRBV2, the J gene TRBJ1-6; 7 positions agree with TRBD1. The CDR3 extends over 14 amino acids. Germline V CDR1 and CDR2: SNHLY, FYNNEI. The V gene end was trimmed by 9 bases and the J gene end by 6 bases; junction bases not matched to a gene: 8. CDR3 sequence: CASWGQISNSPLHF. The CDR3 DNA is TGTGCCAGTTGGGGACAGATAAGTAATTCACCCCTCCACTTT.

This rearrangement joins TRBV9 to TRBJ1-2, with TRBD1 identical over 9 bases. The CDR3 covers 15 residues. The J segment lost 6 bases and the V segment lost 3 bases, leaving 9 bases of the junction unmatched. The germline V gene encodes CDR1 SGDLS and CDR2 YYNGEE. This chain's CDR3 is CASSGLGQGDDGYTF. The CDR3 coding sequence is TGTGCCAGCAGCGGTCTGGGACAGGGCGATGATGGCTACACCTTC.

This clone occurred once. V gene TRBV5-1 combines with J gene TRBJ2-3; 8 nucleotides align to TRBD1. Germline lookup yields CDR1 SGHRS and CDR2 YFSETQ. V dropped 4 bases and J dropped 8; count of bases not matched to a gene: 9. The CDR3 is 14 amino acids. The DNA for the CDR3 is TGCGCCAGCAGCCCGGGACAGGATCTTCGTACGCAGTATTTT. Translated, it gives CASSPGQDLRTQYF.

The sample holds a few counts of this clone. V is TRBV18 and J is TRBJ2-3, with 11 bases fitting TRBD1. V was clipped by 6 bases and J by 6 bases; unmatched bases: 11. Per germline, CDR1 KGHSH and CDR2 LQKENI. The CDR3 is made up of 16 amino acids. The CDR3 spells CASSLRTGGAGDTQYF. In DNA, the CDR3 is TGTGCCAGCTCCCTCAGGACAGGGGGCGCAGGGGATACGCAGTATTTT. Full variable domain (remainder filled in from reference TRBV18 and TRBJ2-3): NAGVMQNPRHLVRRRGQEARLRCSPMKGHSHVYWYRQLPEEGLKFMVYLQKENIIDESGMPKERFSAEFPKEGPSILRIQQVVRGDSAAYFCASSLRTGGAGDTQYFGPGTRLTVL.

The chain is built from TRBV19 and TRBJ1-5; TRBD1 matches at 9 bases. This CDR3 is 15 amino acids long. CDR1 is LNHDA, CDR2 SQIVND, per germline (reference sequence). Germline trimming cut 8 bases from V and 3 bases from J; bases unmatched to any gene: 8. CDR3 loop: CASQQGAGVNQPQHF. The CDR3 DNA reads TGTGCCAGTCAACAGGGGGCGGGAGTCAATCAGCCCCAGCATTTT. The full variable domain, completed using reference TRBV19 and TRBJ1-5, is DGGITQSPKYLFRKEGQNVTLSCEQNLNHDAMYWYRQDPGQGLRLIYYSQIVNDFQKGDIAEGYSVSREKKESFPLTVTSAQKNPTAFYLCASQQGAGVNQPQHFGDGTRLSIL.

J is TRBJ2-1 and V is TRBV30; maybe TRBD1 (5 bases). Between the trimmed V and J ends, which lost 0 bases and 5 bases, there was a span of 14 bases. Looked up from germline, CDR1 is GTSNPN and CDR2 is SVGIG (reference sequence). This CDR3 has 15 residues. The CDR3 sequence is CAWSVLGQLNNEQFF. DNA for the CDR3: TGTGCCTGGAGTGTACTGGGGCAGTTAAACAATGAGCAGTTCTTC. The entire variable domain, with the rest obtained from reference TRBV30 and TRBJ2-1, is as follows: SQTIHQWPATLVQPVGSPLSLECTVEGTSNPNLYWYRQAAGRGLQLLFYSVGIGQISSEVPQNLSASRPQDRQFILSSKKLLLSDSGFYLCAWSVLGQLNNEQFFGPGTRLTVL.

V usage is TRBV7-8 and J usage is TRBJ2-5; 9 nucleotides line up with TRBD1. CDR3 size: 17 residues. The V segment lost 5 bases and the J segment 3 bases; nucleotides outside the gene matches: 13. Per the germline V gene, CDR1 is SGHVS and CDR2 is FQNEAQ. The CDR3 is CASSPHRDRVAEETQYF. The CDR3 nucleotides are TGTGCCAGCAGCCCACACCGGGACAGGGTCGCGGAAGAGACCCAGTACTTC.

The rearrangement uses TRBV25-1 and TRBJ1-1, with D unclear. Germline V gene lookup returns CDR1 MGHDK and CDR2 SYGVNS. This CDR3 comprises 16 residues. The ends were cut back, 2 bases at V and 3 bases at J, with 16 bases in the middle. CDR3: CASSEAGGDRYTEAFF. In DNA, the CDR3 is TGTGCCAGCAGTGAAGCGGGCGGAGACCGGTACACTGAAGCTTTCTTT.

This sequence joins TRBV2 and TRBJ1-5; tentative D call: TRBD1 (6 bases). The V end lost 7 bases, the J end lost 2 bases, and 9 bases lay between the germline ends. Germline V gives CDR1 SNHLY, CDR2 FYNNEI. The CDR3 runs 13 residues. The CDR3 DNA follows: TGTGCCAGCAATTACAGGGGCAATCAGCCCCAGCATTTT. This codes for CASNYRGNQPQHF.